Listed here is a single T cell receptor (beta chain). What it binds is not known. This specimen comes from a study of cytomegalovirus exposure and HLA in healthy donors. Study-level points and caveats: A list of approximately 150 TCR beta chains associated with cytomegalovirus was given. Later work associated around 18,000 TCR beta sequences with HLA alleles at 0.05 false discovery rate.

PCR was performed using 60 Vbeta and 13 Jbeta primers. Original analysis: In a later analysis, of 70 million to 85 million unique beta chains, approximately 10 million appeared in at least two donors. Repertoires were generated with immunoSEQ multiplex PCR, while TCRdb's copy carries only in-frame clones and drops some. V, J and clone size reflect that table, while D and trimming were determined from the DNA. This table holds 99,000 or so clones, under 85% found once. Unrecorded immune exposures were likely, despite nominal health at sampling. The CDR3 is 13 residues long. The germline V gene encodes CDR1 SGHVS and CDR2 FNYEAQ. Between the trimmed V and J ends, which lost 5 bases and 7 bases, there was a span of 15 bases.

Sequencing was performed on PBMCs. The chain is built from TRBV7-6 and TRBJ2-7; D perhaps matches TRBD2 (6 bases). The receptor was isolated from a man aged 35-49 years in good health and CMV-seronegative. The CDR3 reads CASSGEAGLEQYF. In DNA form, the CDR3 reads TGTGCCAGCAGCGGGGAGGCAGGCTTAGAGCAGTACTTC.